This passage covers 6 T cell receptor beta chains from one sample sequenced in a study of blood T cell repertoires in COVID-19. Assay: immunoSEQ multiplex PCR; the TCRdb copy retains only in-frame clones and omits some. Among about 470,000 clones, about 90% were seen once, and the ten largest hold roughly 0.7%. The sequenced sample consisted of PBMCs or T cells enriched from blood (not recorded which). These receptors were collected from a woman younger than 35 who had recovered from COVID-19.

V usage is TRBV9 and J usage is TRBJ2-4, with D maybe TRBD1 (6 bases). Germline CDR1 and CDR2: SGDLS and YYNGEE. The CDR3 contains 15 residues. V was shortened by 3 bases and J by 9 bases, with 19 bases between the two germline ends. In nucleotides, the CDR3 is TGTGCCAGCAGCGGCGGTGAAGGGCCAGGGGCCATTCAGTACTTC. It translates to CASSGGEGPGAIQYF.

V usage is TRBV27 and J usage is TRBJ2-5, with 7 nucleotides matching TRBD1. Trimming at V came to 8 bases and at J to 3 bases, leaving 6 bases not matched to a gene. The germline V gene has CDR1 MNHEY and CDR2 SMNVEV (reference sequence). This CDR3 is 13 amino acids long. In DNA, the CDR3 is TGTGCCAGCCGGGACAGTGGGGAAGAGACCCAGTACTTC. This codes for CASRDSGEETQYF.

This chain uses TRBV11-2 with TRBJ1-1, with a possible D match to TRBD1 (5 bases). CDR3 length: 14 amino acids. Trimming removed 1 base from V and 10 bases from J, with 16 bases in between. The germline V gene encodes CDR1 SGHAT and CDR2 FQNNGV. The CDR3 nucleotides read TGTGCCAGCAGCTTAGTACGGGGACTCAGCGCAGCTTTCTTT. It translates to CASSLVRGLSAAFF.

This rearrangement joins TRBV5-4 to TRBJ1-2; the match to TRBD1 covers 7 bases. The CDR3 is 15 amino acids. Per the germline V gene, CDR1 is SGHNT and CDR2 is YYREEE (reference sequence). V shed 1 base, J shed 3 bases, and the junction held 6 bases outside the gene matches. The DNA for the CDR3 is TGTGCCAGCAGCTTGTCGAGGGGGCTCGACTATGGCTACACCTTC. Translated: CASSLSRGLDYGYTF.

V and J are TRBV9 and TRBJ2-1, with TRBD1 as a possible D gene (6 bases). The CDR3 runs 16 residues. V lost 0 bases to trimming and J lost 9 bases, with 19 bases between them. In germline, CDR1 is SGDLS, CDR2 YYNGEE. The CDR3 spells CASSVGTQGRQGEQFF. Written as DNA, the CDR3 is TGTGCCAGCAGCGTAGGTACACAGGGACGCCAAGGTGAGCAGTTCTTC.

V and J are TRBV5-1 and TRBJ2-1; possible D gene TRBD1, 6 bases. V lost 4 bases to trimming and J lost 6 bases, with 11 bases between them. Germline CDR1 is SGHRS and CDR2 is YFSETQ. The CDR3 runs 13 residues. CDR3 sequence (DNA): TGCGCCAGCAGCACCGGGACAACCAATGAGCAGTTCTTC. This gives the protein CASSTGTTNEQFF.